This T cell receptor (beta chain) was captured by sequencing in a study of Tregs in tolerant kidney transplant recipients. Study results and caveats: Findings come from small patient numbers and require larger validation.

Sequenced by immunoSEQ multiplex PCR; TCRdb stores in-frame clones only, minus some. The sample yields 50,000 to 55,000 clones, about 91% seen once. CDR1 and CDR2 from the germline V gene are SQVTM and ANQGSEA. This CDR3 is built from 14 residues. The nonmyeloablative bone marrow transplants came from related graft donors, with transient mixed chimerism. As to this clone: The target antigen is unknown. Its ends do not fully match the called genes, so a read error is possible.

This sequence joins TRBV29-1 and TRBJ1-2, with D perhaps TRBD1 (6 bases). This sequence originates from a human patient who received a combined kidney and bone marrow transplant. Some T cells may be provided by the graft donor. Sequenced material: CD8+ T cells from blood (PBMCs), taken 24 months after the transplant. The chain's CDR3 is CSVVEAGLLGGPHF. The CDR3 coding sequence is TGCAGCGTTGTGGAGGCAGGCCTATTAGGGGGACCACACTTC.